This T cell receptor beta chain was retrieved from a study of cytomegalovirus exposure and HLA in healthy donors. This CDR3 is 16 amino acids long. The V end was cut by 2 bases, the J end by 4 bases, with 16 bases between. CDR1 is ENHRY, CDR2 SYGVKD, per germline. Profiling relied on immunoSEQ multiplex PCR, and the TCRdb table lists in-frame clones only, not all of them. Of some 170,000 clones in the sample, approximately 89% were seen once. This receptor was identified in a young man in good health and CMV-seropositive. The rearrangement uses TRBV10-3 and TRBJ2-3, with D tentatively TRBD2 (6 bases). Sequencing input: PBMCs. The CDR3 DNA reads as TGTGCCATCAGTGAGAGGGAGGAGGTGGGGCCAGATACGCAGTATTTT. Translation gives CAISEREEVGPDTQYF.